These 15 T cell receptor beta chains were sequenced from one sample in a study of PD-L1 blockade in urothelial cancer. The repertoire was sequenced with immunoSEQ multiplex PCR; TCRdb's copy has only in-frame clones and lacks some. This sample has approximately 80,000 clones, with around 76% found just once. The sample was PBMCs, taken around atezolizumab (anti-PD-L1) treatment. The receptor source for this set is an older man with urothelial cancer.

This chain connects TRBV6-1 to TRBJ2-3; 7 bases align to TRBD2. With V trimmed by 4 bases and J by 8 bases, 9 bases remained unmatched. The CDR3 is 14 residues long. Germline CDR1 and CDR2: MNHNS and SASEGT. The CDR3 here is CASSVVGGGGTQYF. The CDR3 region has the DNA TGTGCCAGCAGTGTGGTGGGCGGGGGTGGTACGCAGTATTTT.

The J gene is TRBJ1-1, the V gene TRBV29-1; no clear D. CDR3 size: 10 residues. V was cut by 6 bases and J by 8 bases, with 10 bases left in between. Germline V CDR1 and CDR2: SQVTM, ANQGSEA. This CDR3 is CSVNGVEAFF. The CDR3 coding sequence is TGCAGCGTAAACGGGGTGGAAGCTTTCTTT.

The chain recombines TRBV5-8 with TRBJ2-1; D might be TRBD1 (5 bases). CDR1 SGHTS and CDR2 YDEGEE come from the germline V gene. V was clipped by 4 bases and J by 7 bases, with 15 bases between them. The CDR3 is 14 residues long. CDR3 loop: CASSTLRGQNEQFF. CDR3 in DNA: TGTGCCAGCAGCACGCTAAGGGGTCAGAATGAGCAGTTCTTC.

This CDR3 reads CASGGRTGATFGNTIYF. For the CDR3, the DNA is TGTGCTAGTGGTGGGAGGACAGGGGCCACGTTTGGAAACACCATATATTTT. The V and J genes are TRBV12-5 and TRBJ1-3; 9 positions agree with TRBD1. The CDR3 is 17 amino acids. Trimming cost V 5 bases and J 3 bases; bases outside gene matches: 11. Germline values: CDR1 LGHNT, CDR2 FRNRAP.

The chain is built from TRBV19 and TRBJ2-7; 10 bases match TRBD2. V trimming: 5 bases; J trimming: 3 bases; junction bases outside the gene matches: 7. The CDR3 length is 15 residues. Germline V CDR1 and CDR2: LNHDA, SQIVND (reference sequence). This CDR3 reads CASSPLAGAFYEQYF. The CDR3 DNA sequence: TGTGCCAGTAGTCCTCTAGCGGGAGCCTTCTACGAGCAGTACTTC.

The chain links TRBV12-5 to TRBJ2-7, with TRBD1 as a possible D gene (5 bases). CDR1 LGHNT and CDR2 FRNRAP come from the germline V gene. This CDR3 spans 13 amino acids. The ends were cut back, 5 bases at V and 6 bases at J, with 14 bases in the middle. The CDR3 sequence: CASGKKLGLEQYF. The CDR3 nucleotides read TGTGCTAGTGGTAAAAAACTGGGGCTCGAGCAGTACTTC. Full variable domain (outside the CDR3, taken from reference TRBV12-5 and TRBJ2-7): DARVTQTPRHKVTEMGQEVTMRCQPILGHNTVFWYRQTMMQGLELLAYFRNRAPLDDSGMPKDRFSAEMPDATLATLKIQPSEPRDSAVYFCASGKKLGLEQYFGPGTRLTVT.

This clone was recorded once. The CDR3 reads CASRLFGGLRTEAFF. Written as DNA, the CDR3 is TGCGCCAGCAGGCTGTTCGGGGGTCTAAGGACTGAAGCTTTCTTT. The chain uses TRBV5-1 and TRBJ1-1; D perhaps matches TRBD1 (5 bases). V was cut by 5 bases and J by 5 bases, with 19 bases left in between. The CDR3 consists of 15 residues. Germline values: CDR1 SGHRS, CDR2 YFSETQ.

The chain is built from TRBV18 and TRBJ2-7, with TRBD2 matching over 8 bases. Germline-derived CDR1 and CDR2 are KGHSH and LQKENI. Trimming cost V 6 bases and J 4 bases; bases outside gene matches: 11. The CDR3 is 15 amino acids. The CDR3 nucleotides read TGTGCCAGCTCCCCCGGGCAGCGGGAGTCTTACGAGCAGTACTTC. This translates into CASSPGQRESYEQYF.

The gene calls are TRBV9 and TRBJ2-7; perhaps TRBD1 as D (5 bases). Trimming stripped 3 bases from V and 0 bases from J, with 13 bases between. Germline V gene sequence: CDR1 SGDLS, CDR2 YYNGEE. The CDR3 covers 15 residues. CDR3 amino acids: CASSATTASSYEQYF. In DNA form, the CDR3 reads TGTGCCAGCAGCGCGACGACAGCTAGCTCCTACGAGCAGTACTTC.

The V and J genes are TRBV7-2 and TRBJ1-2, with TRBD1 identical over 8 bases. The CDR3 totals 14 residues. Germline V gene sequence: CDR1 SGHTA, CDR2 FQGNSA. With V trimmed by 5 bases and J by 2 bases, 4 bases remained unmatched. CDR3 residues: CASSEAGGNYGYTF. CDR3 bases: TGTGCCAGCAGCGAAGCAGGGGGCAACTATGGCTACACCTTC.

The J gene is TRBJ2-1, the V gene TRBV7-2; TRBD1 agrees at 9 bases. The germline V gene has CDR1 SGHTA and CDR2 FQGNSA. The CDR3 runs to 15 residues. V dropped 5 bases and J dropped 6; count of bases not matched to a gene: 8. The CDR3 loop reads CASSRSGTGLNEQFF. CDR3 sequence (DNA): TGTGCCAGCAGCCGCTCCGGGACAGGGCTCAATGAGCAGTTCTTC.

This clone has a single count. The DNA of the CDR3 is TGTGCCAGCCGGAGGGGGGGGTTTGGCTACACCTTC. It codes for CASRRGGFGYTF. The rearrangement links TRBV2 to TRBJ1-2; D may be TRBD1 (6 bases). This CDR3 has 12 amino acids. The germline V gene encodes CDR1 SNHLY and CDR2 FYNNEI. V lost 8 bases and J lost 7, with 14 bases in between.

This sequence joins TRBV5-5 and TRBJ2-7, with 9 bases matching TRBD2. The germline CDR1 and CDR2 sequences are SGHKS and YYEKEE (reference sequence). The CDR3 loop spans 15 amino acids. Losses at the gene ends were 5 bases for V and 0 bases for J; bases not matched to a gene: 6. The CDR3 DNA is TGTGCCAGCAGTCCAGCGGGGGGCCTCTCCTACGAGCAGTACTTC. Translated, it gives CASSPAGGLSYEQYF. Full variable domain (remainder filled in from reference TRBV5-5 and TRBJ2-7): DAGVTQSPTHLIKTRGQQVTLRCSPISGHKSVSWYQQVLGQGPQFIFQYYEKEERGRGNFPDRFSARQFPNYSSELNVNALLLGDSALYLCASSPAGGLSYEQYFGPGTRLTVT.

This clone was detected only once. V is TRBV9 and J is TRBJ1-2; 7 nucleotides agree with TRBD1. Germline-derived CDR1 and CDR2 are SGDLS and YYNGEE. This CDR3 has 15 residues. With V trimmed by 3 bases and J by 3 bases, 8 bases remained unmatched. This CDR3 reads CASSEGTARDYGYTF. CDR3 DNA sequence: TGTGCCAGCAGCGAGGGGACAGCCAGGGACTATGGCTACACCTTC. The full variable domain, in which reference TRBV9 and TRBJ1-2 provide the parts outside the CDR3, is DSGVTQTPKHLITATGQRVTLRCSPRSGDLSVYWYQQSLDQGLQFLIQYYNGEERAKGNILERFSAQQFPDLHSELNLSSLELGDSALYFCASSEGTARDYGYTFGSGTRLTVV.

The chain joins TRBV6-1 to TRBJ2-2; a possible D gene is TRBD2 (6 bases). Germline CDR1 is MNHNS and CDR2 is SASEGT. CDR3 length equals 14 residues. With 11 bases removed from V and 13 bases from J, the gap between germline ends came to 26 bases. In nucleotides, the CDR3 is TGTGCCCCCAAGGAGGGCCGTTCCTCGTCTGGGCTGTTTTTT. Protein product: CAPKEGRSSSGLFF.